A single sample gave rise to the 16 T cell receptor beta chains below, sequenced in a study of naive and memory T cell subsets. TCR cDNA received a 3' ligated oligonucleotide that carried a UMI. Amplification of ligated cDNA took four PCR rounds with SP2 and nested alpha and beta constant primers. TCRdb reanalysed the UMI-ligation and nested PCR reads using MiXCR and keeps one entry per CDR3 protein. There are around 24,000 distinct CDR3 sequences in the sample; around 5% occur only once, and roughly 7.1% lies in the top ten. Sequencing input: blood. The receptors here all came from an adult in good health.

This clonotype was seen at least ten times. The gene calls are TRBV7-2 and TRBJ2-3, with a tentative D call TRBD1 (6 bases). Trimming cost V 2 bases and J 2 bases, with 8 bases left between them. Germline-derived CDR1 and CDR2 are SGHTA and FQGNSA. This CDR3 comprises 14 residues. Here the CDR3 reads CASSLRGTTDTQYF. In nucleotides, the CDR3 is TGTGCCAGCAGCTTAAGGGGGACCACAGATACGCAGTATTTT.

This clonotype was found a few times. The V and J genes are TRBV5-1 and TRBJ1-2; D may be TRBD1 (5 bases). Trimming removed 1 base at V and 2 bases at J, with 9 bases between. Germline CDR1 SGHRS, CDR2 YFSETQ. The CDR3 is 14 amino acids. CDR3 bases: TGCGCCAGCAGCTTGAACCAGGGAAACTATGGCTACACCTTC. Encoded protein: CASSLNQGNYGYTF.

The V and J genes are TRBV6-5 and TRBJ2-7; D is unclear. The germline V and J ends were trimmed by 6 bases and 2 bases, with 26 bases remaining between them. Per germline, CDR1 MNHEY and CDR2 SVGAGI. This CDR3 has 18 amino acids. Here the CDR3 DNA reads TGTGCCAGCAGCTACCAGACTCCCAAAGGATCGGTTCCCTACGAGCAGTACTTC. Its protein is CASSYQTPKGSVPYEQYF.

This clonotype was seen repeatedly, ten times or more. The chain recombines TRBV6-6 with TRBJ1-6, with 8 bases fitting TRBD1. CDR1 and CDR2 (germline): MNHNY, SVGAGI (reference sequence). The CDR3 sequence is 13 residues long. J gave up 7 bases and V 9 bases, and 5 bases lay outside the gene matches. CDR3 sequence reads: CASWTGKNSPLHF. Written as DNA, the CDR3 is TGTGCCAGTTGGACAGGGAAGAATTCACCCCTCCACTTT.

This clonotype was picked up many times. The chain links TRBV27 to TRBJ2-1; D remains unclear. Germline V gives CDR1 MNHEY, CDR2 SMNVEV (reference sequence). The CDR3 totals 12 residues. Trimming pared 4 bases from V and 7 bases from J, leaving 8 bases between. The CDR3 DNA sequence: TGTGCCAGCAGTTCGACTGGTAATGAGCAGTTCTTC. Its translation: CASSSTGNEQFF.

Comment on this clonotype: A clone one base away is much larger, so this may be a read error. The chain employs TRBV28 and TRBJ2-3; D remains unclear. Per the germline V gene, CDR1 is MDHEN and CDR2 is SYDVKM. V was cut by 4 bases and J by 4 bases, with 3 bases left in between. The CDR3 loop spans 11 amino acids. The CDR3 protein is CASSYPDTQYF. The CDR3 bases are TGTGCCAGCAGTTATCCAGATACGCAGTATTTT.

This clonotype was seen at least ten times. CDR3 in DNA: TGTGCCATCAGTGAGTCGGGGAGGCATCAGCCCCAGCATTTT. It translates to CAISESGRHQPQHF. The chain couples TRBV10-3 to TRBJ1-5; D not resolved. Germline assignment: CDR1 ENHRY and CDR2 SYGVKD. The length of the CDR3 is 14 residues. The germline V and J ends were trimmed by 0 bases and 5 bases, with 8 bases remaining between them.

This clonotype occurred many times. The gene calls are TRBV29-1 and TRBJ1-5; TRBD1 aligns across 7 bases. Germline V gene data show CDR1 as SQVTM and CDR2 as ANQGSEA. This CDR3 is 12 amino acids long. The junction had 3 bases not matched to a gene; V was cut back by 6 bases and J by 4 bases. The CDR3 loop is CSVGTANQPQHF. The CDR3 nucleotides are TGCAGCGTCGGGACAGCTAATCAGCCCCAGCATTTT.

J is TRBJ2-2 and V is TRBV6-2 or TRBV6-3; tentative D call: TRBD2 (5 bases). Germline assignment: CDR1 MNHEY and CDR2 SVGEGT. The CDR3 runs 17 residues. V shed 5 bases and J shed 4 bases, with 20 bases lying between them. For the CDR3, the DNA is TGTGCCAGCAGTCATCGGCCGAGCGGCCCGAGCACCGGGGAGCTGTTTTTT. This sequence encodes CASSHRPSGPSTGELFF.

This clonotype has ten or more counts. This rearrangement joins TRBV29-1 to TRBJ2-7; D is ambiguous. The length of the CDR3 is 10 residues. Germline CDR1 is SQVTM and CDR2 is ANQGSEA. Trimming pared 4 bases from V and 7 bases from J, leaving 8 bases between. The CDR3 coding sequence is TGCAGCGTTGGGACGCGGGAGCAGTACTTC. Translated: CSVGTREQYF.

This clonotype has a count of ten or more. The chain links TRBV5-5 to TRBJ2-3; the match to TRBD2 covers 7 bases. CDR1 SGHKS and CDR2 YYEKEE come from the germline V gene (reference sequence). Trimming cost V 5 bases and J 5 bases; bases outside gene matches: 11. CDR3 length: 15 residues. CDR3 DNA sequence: TGTGCCAGCAGGACCGGGCTGGGGGGGGGAGATACGCAGTATTTT. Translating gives CASRTGLGGGDTQYF.

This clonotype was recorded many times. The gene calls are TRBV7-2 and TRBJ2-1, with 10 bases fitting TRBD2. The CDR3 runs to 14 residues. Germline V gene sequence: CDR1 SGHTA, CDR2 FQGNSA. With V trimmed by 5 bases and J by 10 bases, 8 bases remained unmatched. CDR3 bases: TGTGCCAGCAGCCCACTAGCGGGGCGGGGGGAGCAGTTCTTC. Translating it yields CASSPLAGRGEQFF.

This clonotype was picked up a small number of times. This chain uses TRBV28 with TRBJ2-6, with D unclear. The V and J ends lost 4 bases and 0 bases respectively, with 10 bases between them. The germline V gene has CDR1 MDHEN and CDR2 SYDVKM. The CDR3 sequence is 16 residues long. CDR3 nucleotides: TGTGCCAGCAGTTCCTCCGCAGTCTCTGGGGCCAACGTCCTGACTTTC. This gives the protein CASSSSAVSGANVLTF.

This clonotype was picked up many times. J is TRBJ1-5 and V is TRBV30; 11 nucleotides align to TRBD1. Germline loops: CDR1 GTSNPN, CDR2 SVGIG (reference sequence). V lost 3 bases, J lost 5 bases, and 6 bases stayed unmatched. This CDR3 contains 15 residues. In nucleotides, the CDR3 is TGTGCCTGGAGGGGACAGGGGGTTTACGATCAGCCCCAGCATTTT. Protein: CAWRGQGVYDQPQHF.

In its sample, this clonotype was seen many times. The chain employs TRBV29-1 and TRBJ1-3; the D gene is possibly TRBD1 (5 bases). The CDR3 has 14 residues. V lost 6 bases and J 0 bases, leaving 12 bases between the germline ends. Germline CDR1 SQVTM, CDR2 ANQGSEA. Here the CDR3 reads CSVDAGFSGNTIYF. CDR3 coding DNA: TGCAGCGTCGACGCAGGGTTCTCTGGAAACACCATATATTTT.

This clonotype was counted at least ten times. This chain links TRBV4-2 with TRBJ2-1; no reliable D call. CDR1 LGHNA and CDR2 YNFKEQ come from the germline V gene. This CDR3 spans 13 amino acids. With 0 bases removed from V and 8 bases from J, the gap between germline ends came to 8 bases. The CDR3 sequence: CASSQDWSDEQFF. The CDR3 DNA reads TGTGCCAGCAGCCAAGATTGGAGCGATGAGCAGTTCTTC.